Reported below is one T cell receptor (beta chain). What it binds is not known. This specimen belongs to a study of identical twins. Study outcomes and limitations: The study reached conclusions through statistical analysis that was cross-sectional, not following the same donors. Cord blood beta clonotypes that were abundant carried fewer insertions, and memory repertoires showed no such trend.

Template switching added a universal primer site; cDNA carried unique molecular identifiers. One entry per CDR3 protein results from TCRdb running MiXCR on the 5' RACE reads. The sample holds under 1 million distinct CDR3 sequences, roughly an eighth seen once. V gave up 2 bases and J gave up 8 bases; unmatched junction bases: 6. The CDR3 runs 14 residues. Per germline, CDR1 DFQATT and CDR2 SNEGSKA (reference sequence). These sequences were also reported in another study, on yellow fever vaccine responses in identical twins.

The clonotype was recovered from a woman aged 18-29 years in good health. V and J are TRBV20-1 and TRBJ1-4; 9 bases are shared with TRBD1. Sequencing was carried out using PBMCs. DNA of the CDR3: TGCAGTGCTAGAACAGGGGGCGCAGGGGAAAAACTGTTTTTT. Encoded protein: CSARTGGAGEKLFF.